The entry that follows covers one TCR beta chain sequence. Sequencing used immunoSEQ multiplex PCR; TCRdb keeps in-frame clones, though not all of them. The data contain under 15,000 clones, 85% to 90% of them seen just once; the ten biggest clones take up around 12%. The sample belongs to a study of T cell changes during pregnancy in multiple sclerosis. After removal of 4 bases from V and 4 bases from J, the junction contained 5 bases not matched to a gene. Per germline, CDR1 MGHRA and CDR2 YSYEKL. The CDR3 has 15 amino acids. The receptor was isolated from a female donor in good health, enrolled as a control in a pregnancy study. The V and J genes are TRBV4-1 and TRBJ2-3; 10 bases line up with TRBD2. Sequencing used CD8+ T cells from peripheral blood mononuclear cells, obtained after pregnancy. This CDR3 reads CASSPSGGASDTQYF. In DNA form, the CDR3 reads TGCGCCAGCAGCCCAAGCGGGGGGGCGTCAGATACGCAGTATTTT.